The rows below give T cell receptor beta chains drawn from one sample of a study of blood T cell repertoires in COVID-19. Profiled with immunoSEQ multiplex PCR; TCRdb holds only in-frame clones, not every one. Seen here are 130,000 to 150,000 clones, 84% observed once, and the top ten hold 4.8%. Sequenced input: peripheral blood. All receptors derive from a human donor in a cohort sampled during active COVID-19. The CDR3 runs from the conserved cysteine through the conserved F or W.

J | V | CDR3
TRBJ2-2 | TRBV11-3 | CASSSGQGTAGELFF
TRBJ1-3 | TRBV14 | CASSSQAQASGNTIYF
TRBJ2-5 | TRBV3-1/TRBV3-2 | CASSQDEWETQYF
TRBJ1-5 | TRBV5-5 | CASSWTVENQPQHF
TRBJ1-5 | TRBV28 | CASSYVGTGGYQPQHF
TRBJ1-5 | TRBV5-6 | CASSVLGQGLNQPQHF
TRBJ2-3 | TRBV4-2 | CASSQEASLRTDTQYF
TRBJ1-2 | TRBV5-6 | CASSLTQALNYGYTF
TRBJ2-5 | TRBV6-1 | CASSEGAGTGYPYQETQYF
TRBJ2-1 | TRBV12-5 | CASGGDSSYNEQFF
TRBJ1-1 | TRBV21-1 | CASSKMVRGHDTEAFF
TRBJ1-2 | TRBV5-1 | CASSPGGLNDYGYTF
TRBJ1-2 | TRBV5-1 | CASSLSAGGPGYTF
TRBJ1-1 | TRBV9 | CASRAETLGTGGTEAFF
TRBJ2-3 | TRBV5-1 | CASSMYITDTQYF
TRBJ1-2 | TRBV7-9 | CASRRGGPVYGYTF
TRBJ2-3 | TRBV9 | CASSATGFAQTGARWDTQYF
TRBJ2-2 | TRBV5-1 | CASSLNRAHSDTGELFF
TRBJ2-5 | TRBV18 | CASRPGLAGETQYF
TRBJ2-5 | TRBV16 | CASSQSQAETQYF
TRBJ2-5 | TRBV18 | CASSPTGETQYF
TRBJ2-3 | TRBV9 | CASSLTVSDTQYF
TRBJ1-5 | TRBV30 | CAWKEAGTGGDQPQHF
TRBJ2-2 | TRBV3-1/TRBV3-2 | CASSRSSTGELFF
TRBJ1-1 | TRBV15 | CATSSTGQDTEAFF
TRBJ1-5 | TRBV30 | CAWSFSGGNQPQHF
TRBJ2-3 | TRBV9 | CASSAQEGGVGVMDTQYF
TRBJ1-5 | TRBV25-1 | CASSEGTGNQPQHF
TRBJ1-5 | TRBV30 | CAWGTGNQPQHF
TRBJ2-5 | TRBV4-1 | CASSQLRWETQYF
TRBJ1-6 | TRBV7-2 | CASSLNGGDNSPLHF
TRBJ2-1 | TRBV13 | CASSPRGLAGGGPFHNEQFF
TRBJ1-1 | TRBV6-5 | CASSRLQGTYTEAFF
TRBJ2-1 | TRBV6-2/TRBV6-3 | CASSYGQGAGNEQFF
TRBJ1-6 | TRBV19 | CASSMGTGAYSPLHF
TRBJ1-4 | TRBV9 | CASSPRDNLNEKLFF
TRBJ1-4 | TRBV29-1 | CSVSVGAGEKLFF
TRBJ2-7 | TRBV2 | CASTEGGAVREQYF
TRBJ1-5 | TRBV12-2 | CASRSRGSNQPQHF
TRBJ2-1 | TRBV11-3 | CASSLGRAGYNEQFF
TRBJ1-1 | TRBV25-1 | CASSEQTASTEAFF